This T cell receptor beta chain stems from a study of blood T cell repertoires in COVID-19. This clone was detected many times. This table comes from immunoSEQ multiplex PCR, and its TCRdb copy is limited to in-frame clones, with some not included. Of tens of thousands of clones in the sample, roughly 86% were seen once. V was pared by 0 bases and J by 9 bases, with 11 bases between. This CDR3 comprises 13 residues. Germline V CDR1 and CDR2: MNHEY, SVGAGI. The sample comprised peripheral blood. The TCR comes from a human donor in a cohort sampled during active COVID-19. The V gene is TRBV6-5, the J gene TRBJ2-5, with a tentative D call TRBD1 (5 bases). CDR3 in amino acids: CASSYSGLVPQYF. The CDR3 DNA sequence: TGTGCCAGCAGTTACTCGGGGCTAGTTCCCCAGTACTTC.